This T cell receptor beta chain was documented in a study of blood T cell repertoires in COVID-19. The wider study: PBMCs, B-cell-depleted T cells, or T cells provided the cDNA or gDNA that made up the material.

As handled by the study authors: Reference gene primer amplification gave nucleated cell count estimates. Sequencing used immunoSEQ multiplex PCR; TCRdb keeps in-frame clones, though not all of them. V and J calls and clone size are copied from that table; D and trimming were computed from the DNA. The sample contains about 140,000 clones, around 84% of which appear only once. The CDR3 has 15 amino acids. CDR1 and CDR2 from the germline V gene are MNHEY and SVGAGI. J was trimmed by 3 bases and V by 7 bases; bases with no gene match: 6. The sample was peripheral blood. V gene TRBV6-5 combines with J gene TRBJ2-7, with 13 bases fitting TRBD2. The receptor was isolated from a woman aged 60-70 years with acute or convalescent COVID-19. CDR3 protein: CASTTLAGGSYEQYF. DNA of the CDR3: TGTGCCAGCACCACACTAGCGGGGGGGAGCTACGAGCAGTACTTC.